These 21 T cell receptor beta chains share one sample of origin, sequenced in a study of Ad26.COV2.S vaccination and SARS-CoV-2 variants. Sequenced by immunoSEQ multiplex PCR; TCRdb stores in-frame clones only, minus some. The sample records around 340,000 clones, around nine tenths being singletons. Specified treatment: 15 to 20 received Ad26.COV2.S at low or high dose, single or two shots; several received placebo; per-sample allocation not given. Following the first vaccine or placebo injection, samples were taken on day 63. The starting material was peripheral blood, obtained in a trial of Ad26.COV2.S vaccine versus placebo. The receptor source for this set is a person between 18 and 59 years old who received the Ad26.COV2.S COVID-19 vaccine or a placebo.

The J gene is TRBJ2-7, the V gene TRBV3-1 (or the pseudogene TRBV3-2); TRBD2 is a possible D gene (5 bases). The CDR3 loop spans 14 amino acids. Germline V gene sequence: CDR1 LGHDT, CDR2 YNNKEL (reference sequence). Trimming removed 0 bases from V and 1 base from J, with 7 bases in between. CDR3 region: CASSQDSVSYEQYF. The CDR3 DNA reads as TGTGCCAGCAGCCAAGATAGCGTATCCTACGAGCAGTACTTC.

The rearrangement links TRBV5-6 to TRBJ2-5, with TRBD2 identical over 11 bases. The CDR3 is 18 amino acids. CDR1 SGHDT and CDR2 YYEEEE come from the germline V gene. The V gene end was trimmed by 5 bases and the J gene end by 5 bases; junction bases not matched to a gene: 17. As DNA, the CDR3 is TGTGCCAGCAGTTACGAAACCGGGACTAGCGGTTTTTTTGAGACCCAGTACTTC. Amino acids: CASSYETGTSGFFETQYF.

In this sample, this clone turned up a few times. The junction and the germline gene differ at one end; a read error may be behind it. This chain joins TRBV7-2 and TRBJ2-7, with 9 nucleotides matching TRBD2. The CDR3 extends over 14 amino acids. Germline V lookup: CDR1 SGHTA, CDR2 FQGNSA. CDR3 sequence: CASSLAGSSSGTNF. The CDR3 DNA follows: TGTGCCAGCAGCTTAGCAGGTTCGTCTAGCGGGACAAACTTC.

CDR3 DNA sequence: TGTGCCAGCAGCTTGTCCCAACAGGGTAATGAAAAACTGTTTTTT. Amino acid sequence: CASSLSQQGNEKLFF. This rearrangement joins TRBV5-6 to TRBJ1-4; D might be TRBD1 (6 bases). The CDR3 spans 15 residues. Per germline, CDR1 SGHDT and CDR2 YYEEEE. The V gene lost 1 base and the J gene lost 4 bases, with 11 bases spanning the gap.

V is TRBV7-9 and J is TRBJ2-7, with 9 bases that match TRBD1. The CDR3 extends over 16 amino acids. Unmatched junction bases numbered 9, after V lost 4 bases and J lost 2 bases. CDR1 and CDR2 from the germline V gene are SEHNR and FQNEAQ (reference sequence). CDR3 sequence reads: CASSYYRGPYPYEQYF. The CDR3 bases are TGTGCCAGCAGCTACTACAGGGGGCCCTACCCCTACGAGCAGTACTTC.

This clone was picked up one time. Other DNA variants within this sample encode the same CDR3. V is TRBV7-9 and J is TRBJ2-7; D unresolved. V was pared by 5 bases and J by 0 bases, with 8 bases between. The germline CDR1 and CDR2 sequences are SEHNR and FQNEAQ (reference sequence). The CDR3 spans 13 residues. DNA of the CDR3: TGTGCCAGCAGCCCAGATAGCTCCTACGAGCAGTACTTC. This encodes CASSPDSSYEQYF.

This clone was counted a single time. The rearrangement links TRBV11-2 to TRBJ2-4; D is perhaps TRBD1 (5 bases). V was pared by 3 bases and J by 0 bases, with 9 bases between. Germline values: CDR1 SGHAT, CDR2 FQNNGV. This CDR3 comprises 15 residues. CDR3 sequence reads: CASSFSRVAKNIQYF. DNA for the CDR3: TGTGCCAGCAGCTTCTCCAGGGTAGCCAAAAACATTCAGTACTTC.

CDR3 bases: TGTGCCAGCAGCTTAGCAGCTTACTTGGGAGGGAACACCGGGGAGCTGTTTTTT. It is translated as CASSLAAYLGGNTGELFF. The J gene is TRBJ2-2, the V gene TRBV7-9, with D tentatively TRBD2 (6 bases). Germline-derived CDR1 and CDR2 are SEHNR and FQNEAQ (reference sequence). The CDR3 spans 18 residues. V lost 0 bases, J lost 1 base, and 15 bases lay in between. The full variable domain, its missing parts supplied by reference TRBV7-9 and TRBJ2-2, is DTGVSQNPRHKITKRGQNVTFRCDPISEHNRLYWYRQTLGQGPEFLTYFQNEAQLEKSRLLSDRFSAERPKGSFSTLEIQRTEQGDSAMYLCASSLAAYLGGNTGELFFGEGSRLTVL.

This clone has just one count. Here the CDR3 reads CASSRATGAGETQYF. DNA of the CDR3: TGTGCCAGCAGCCGGGCGACAGGGGCGGGGGAGACCCAGTACTTC. The chain uses TRBV11-2 and TRBJ2-5, with 8 positions matching TRBD1. The CDR3 consists of 15 residues. The J segment lost 5 bases and the V segment lost 5 bases, leaving 10 bases of the junction unmatched. Per germline, CDR1 SGHAT and CDR2 FQNNGV.

This clone was seen a handful of times. This sequence joins TRBV19 and TRBJ2-1, with 11 bases that match TRBD2. Germline V CDR1 and CDR2: LNHDA, SQIVND (reference sequence). Unmatched junction bases numbered 15, after V lost 2 bases and J lost 0 bases. The length of the CDR3 is 21 residues. The DNA for the CDR3 is TGTGCCAGTAGTATAACAGGGCCCGGACTAGCGGGTACGAGCTCCTACAATGAGCAGTTCTTC. Translating gives CASSITGPGLAGTSSYNEQFF.

The chain recombines TRBV28 with TRBJ2-5; D might be TRBD2 (6 bases). The CDR3 covers 12 residues. V lost 5 bases and J lost 5, with 9 bases in between. Germline CDR1 and CDR2: MDHEN and SYDVKM. The CDR3 sequence: CASSAGMETQYF. DNA of the CDR3: TGTGCCAGCAGTGCGGGAATGGAGACCCAGTACTTC.

A word on this clone: Relative to the germline gene, one junction end is altered; a read error may explain this. The chain couples TRBV5-6 to TRBJ2-5; D might be TRBD1 or TRBD2, each matching 5 bases. The CDR3 sequence is 16 residues long. The germline V gene has CDR1 SGHDT and CDR2 YYEEEE. Here the CDR3 DNA reads TGTGCCAGCCGCTTAAGGAGTTCGGGGCAACGGGAGACCCAGTACTTC. Translation: CASRLRSSGQRETQYF.

The V gene is TRBV13, the J gene TRBJ1-4; 11 bases map to TRBD1. The CDR3 is 15 amino acids. Trimming cost V 5 bases and J 7 bases; bases outside gene matches: 6. Germline V gives CDR1 PRHDT, CDR2 FYEKMQ (reference sequence). CDR3 nucleotide sequence: TGTGCCAGCAGCCCCTGGACAGGGGGCGGTGAAAAACTGTTTTTT. Its translation: CASSPWTGGGEKLFF.

Of note for this clone: This sample includes further DNA sequences coding for the same CDR3. J is TRBJ2-5 and V is TRBV7-3; D perhaps matches TRBD1 (6 bases). Between the trimmed V and J ends, which lost 1 base and 3 bases, there was a span of 6 bases. Per germline, CDR1 SGHTA and CDR2 FQGTGA. This CDR3 has 13 residues. The CDR3 loop is CASSLNREETQYF. The CDR3 nucleotides are TGTGCCAGCAGCTTAAACAGGGAAGAGACCCAGTACTTC.

V is TRBV5-6 and J is TRBJ2-1; D might be TRBD1 (5 bases). The length of the CDR3 is 14 residues. The ends were cut back, 0 bases at V and 4 bases at J, with 8 bases in the middle. Germline CDR1 and CDR2: SGHDT and YYEEEE. The CDR3 sequence is CASSLGGAYNEQFF. CDR3 bases: TGTGCCAGCAGCTTGGGGGGCGCGTACAATGAGCAGTTCTTC.

This chain connects TRBV7-2 to TRBJ1-6, with 9 nucleotides matching TRBD1. The CDR3 runs 15 residues. The V segment lost 5 bases and the J segment 7 bases; nucleotides outside the gene matches: 6. Germline CDR1 is SGHTA and CDR2 is FQGNSA. The CDR3 here is CASSPRTGVNSPLHF. DNA for the CDR3: TGTGCCAGCAGCCCTAGGACAGGGGTCAATTCACCCCTCCACTTT.

The chain recombines TRBV7-8 with TRBJ2-6; 8 bases align to TRBD2. Trimming removed 4 bases from V and 3 bases from J; junction bases left unmatched: 2. The CDR3 contains 15 residues. From germline, CDR1 is SGHVS and CDR2 FQNEAQ. CDR3 in DNA: TGTGCCAGCAGCTCGGGAGGGTTTGGGGCCAACGTCCTGACTTTC. This encodes CASSSGGFGANVLTF.

J is TRBJ2-5 and V is TRBV6-5; D possibly matches TRBD1 or TRBD2 (5 bases each). The CDR3 length is 15 residues. V was shortened by 4 bases and J by 4 bases, with 16 bases between the two germline ends. In germline, CDR1 is MNHEY, CDR2 SVGAGI. DNA for the CDR3: TGTGCCAGCAGTTCCCTCGGGACGGCGATAGAGACCCAGTACTTC. The encoded protein is CASSSLGTAIETQYF.

The chain recombines TRBV5-1 with TRBJ2-2, with unresolved D. Germline V gene sequence: CDR1 SGHRS, CDR2 YFSETQ. V lost 4 bases and J 2 bases, leaving 15 bases between the germline ends. This CDR3 has 16 residues. The CDR3 here is CASSRVTRENTGELFF. CDR3 sequence (DNA): TGCGCCAGCAGCCGAGTAACCAGAGAAAACACCGGGGAGCTGTTTTTT.

The chain links TRBV7-8 to TRBJ2-1, with D possibly matching TRBD2 (6 bases). V was trimmed by 0 bases and J by 6 bases, leaving 9 bases between them. CDR1 SGHVS and CDR2 FQNEAQ come from the germline V gene. This CDR3 is 14 amino acids long. In nucleotides, the CDR3 is TGTGCCAGCAGCTTAGCAGCGGGCCCCAATGAGCAGTTCTTC. Its protein is CASSLAAGPNEQFF.

The V and J genes are TRBV10-3 and TRBJ1-5; tentatively, D is TRBD1 (5 bases). The CDR3 length is 15 residues. Trimming cost V 2 bases and J 3 bases, with 11 bases left between them. Germline V lookup: CDR1 ENHRY, CDR2 SYGVKD. The CDR3 DNA reads as TGTGCCATCAGTGAGGGGGACGGACCCAATCAGCCCCAGCATTTT. Protein product: CAISEGDGPNQPQHF.